This TCR beta chain was observed in a study of breast tumors, draining lymph nodes, adjacent tissues. The lymph nodes were axillary draining lymph nodes from breast cancer patients. Germline V gene lookup returns CDR1 SGHAT and CDR2 FQNNGV. CDR3 length: 15 residues. V was cut by 0 bases and J by 5 bases, with 10 bases left in between. This clonotype was recorded at least ten times. Its antigen is not known. TCRdb reprocessed the multiplex PCR reads with MiXCR, giving one entry per CDR3 protein. Counted here are 200,000 to 250,000 distinct CDR3 sequences, under 40% occurring once; the ten biggest clones make up 3% to 4%. Overall study results and limits: Data fit most tumor T cells coming from lymph node, expanding in tumor. Compared with lymph nodes, tumors were less diverse; compared with nontumor tissue, more. Compared with basal-like, luminal-like tumors shared significantly more repertoire with nontumor tissue.

The TCR originated in a female donor with breast cancer. Some clones in this sample may be carry-over from other donors' samples. Source material: axillary lymph node tissue. The chain employs TRBV11-2 and TRBJ2-2; D unclear. CDR3 sequence: CASSLDSRATGELFF. Written as DNA, the CDR3 is TGTGCCAGCAGCTTAGATTCACGGGCGACCGGGGAGCTGTTTTTT.